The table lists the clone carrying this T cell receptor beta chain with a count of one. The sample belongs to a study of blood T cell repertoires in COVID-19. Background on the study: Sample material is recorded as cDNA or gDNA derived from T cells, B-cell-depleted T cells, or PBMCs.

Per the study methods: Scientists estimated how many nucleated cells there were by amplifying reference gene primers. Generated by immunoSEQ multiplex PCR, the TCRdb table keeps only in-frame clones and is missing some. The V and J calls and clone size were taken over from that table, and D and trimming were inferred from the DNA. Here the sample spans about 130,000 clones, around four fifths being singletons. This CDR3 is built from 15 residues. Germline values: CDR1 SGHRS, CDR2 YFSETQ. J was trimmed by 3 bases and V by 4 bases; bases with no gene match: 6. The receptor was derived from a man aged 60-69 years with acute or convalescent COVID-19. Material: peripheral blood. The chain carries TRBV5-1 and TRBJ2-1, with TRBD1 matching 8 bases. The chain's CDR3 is CASSQGQGVYNEQFF. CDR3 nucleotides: TGCGCCAGCAGCCAAGGACAGGGAGTCTACAATGAGCAGTTCTTC.